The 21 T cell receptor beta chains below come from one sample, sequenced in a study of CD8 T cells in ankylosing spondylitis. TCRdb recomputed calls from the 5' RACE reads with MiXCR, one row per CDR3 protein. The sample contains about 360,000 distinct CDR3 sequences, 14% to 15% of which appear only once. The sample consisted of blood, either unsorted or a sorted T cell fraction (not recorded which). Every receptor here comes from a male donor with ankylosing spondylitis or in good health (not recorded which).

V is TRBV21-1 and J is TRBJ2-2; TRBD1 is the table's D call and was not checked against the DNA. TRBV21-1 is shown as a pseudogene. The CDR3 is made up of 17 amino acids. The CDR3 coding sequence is TGTGCCAGCAGCACACGTCCCGGGACAGGGCGCGCCGGGGAGCTGTTTTTT. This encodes CASSTRPGTGRAGELFF.

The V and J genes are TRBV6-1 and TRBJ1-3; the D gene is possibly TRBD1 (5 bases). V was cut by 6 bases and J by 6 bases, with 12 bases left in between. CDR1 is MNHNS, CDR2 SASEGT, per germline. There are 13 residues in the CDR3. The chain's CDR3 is CASRARGVNTIYF. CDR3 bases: TGTGCCAGCAGGGCAAGAGGGGTAAACACCATATATTTT.

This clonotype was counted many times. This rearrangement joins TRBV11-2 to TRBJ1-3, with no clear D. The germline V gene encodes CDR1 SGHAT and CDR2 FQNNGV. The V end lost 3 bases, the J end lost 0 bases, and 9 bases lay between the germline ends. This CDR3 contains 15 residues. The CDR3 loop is CASSLVQASGNTIYF. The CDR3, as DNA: TGTGCCAGCAGCTTGGTCCAGGCCTCTGGAAACACCATATATTTT.

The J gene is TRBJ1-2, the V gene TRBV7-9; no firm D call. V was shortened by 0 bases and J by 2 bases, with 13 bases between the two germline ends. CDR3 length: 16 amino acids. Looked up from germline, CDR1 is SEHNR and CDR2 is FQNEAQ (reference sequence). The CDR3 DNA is TGTGCCAGCAGCTTAGCCCCCAGTCGAGCAAACTATGGCTACACCTTC. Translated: CASSLAPSRANYGYTF.

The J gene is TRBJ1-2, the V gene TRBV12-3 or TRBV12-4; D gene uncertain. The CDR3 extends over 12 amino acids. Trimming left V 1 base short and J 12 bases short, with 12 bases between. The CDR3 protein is CASSLGPSSHTF. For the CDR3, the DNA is TGTGCCAGCAGTTTAGGACCCTCATCCCACACCTTC.

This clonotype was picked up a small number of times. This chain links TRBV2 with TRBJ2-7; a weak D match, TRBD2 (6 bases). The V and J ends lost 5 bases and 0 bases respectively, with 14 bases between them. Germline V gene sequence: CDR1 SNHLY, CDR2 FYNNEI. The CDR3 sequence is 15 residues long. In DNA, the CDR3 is TGTGCCAGCAGTCGCCCGACGGGACTCTCCTACGAGCAGTACTTC. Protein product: CASSRPTGLSYEQYF. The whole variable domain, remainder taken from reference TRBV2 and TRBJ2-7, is EPEVTQTPSHQVTQMGQEVILRCVPISNHLYFYWYRQILGQKVEFLVSFYNNEISEKSEIFDDQFSVERPDGSNFTLKIRSTKLEDSAMYFCASSRPTGLSYEQYFGPGTRLTVT.

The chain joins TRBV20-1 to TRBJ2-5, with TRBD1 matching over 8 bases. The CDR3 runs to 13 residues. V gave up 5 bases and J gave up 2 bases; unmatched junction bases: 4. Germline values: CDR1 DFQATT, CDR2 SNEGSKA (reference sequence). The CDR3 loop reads CSAARTGQETQYF. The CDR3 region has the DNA TGCAGTGCTGCCCGGACAGGGCAAGAGACCCAGTACTTC.

As DNA, the CDR3 is TGTGCCAGCAGCCCCATGGGCAGCATCTACACCTTC. Amino acids: CASSPMGSIYTF. The chain has TRBV3-1 and TRBJ1-2; no definite D call. The germline V gene encodes CDR1 LGHDT and CDR2 YNNKEL (reference sequence). This CDR3 has 12 residues. V was pared by 4 bases and J by 10 bases, with 13 bases between.

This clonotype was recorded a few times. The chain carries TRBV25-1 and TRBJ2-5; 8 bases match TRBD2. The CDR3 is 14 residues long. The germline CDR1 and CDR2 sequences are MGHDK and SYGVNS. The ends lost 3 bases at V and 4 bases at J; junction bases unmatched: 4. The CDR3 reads CASSDREGSETQYF. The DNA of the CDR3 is TGTGCCAGCAGTGACCGGGAGGGGTCAGAGACCCAGTACTTC.

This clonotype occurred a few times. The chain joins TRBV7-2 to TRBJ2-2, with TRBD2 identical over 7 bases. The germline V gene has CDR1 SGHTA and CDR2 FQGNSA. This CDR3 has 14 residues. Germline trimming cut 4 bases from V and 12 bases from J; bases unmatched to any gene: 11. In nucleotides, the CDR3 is TGTGCCAGCAGCTCCGACCCCAGTGGGACTAAGCTGTTTTTT. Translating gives CASSSDPSGTKLFF.

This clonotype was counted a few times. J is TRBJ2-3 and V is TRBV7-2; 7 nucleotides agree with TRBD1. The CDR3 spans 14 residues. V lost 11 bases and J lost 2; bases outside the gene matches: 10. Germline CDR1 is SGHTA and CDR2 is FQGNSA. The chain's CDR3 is CAVPTGIATDTQYF. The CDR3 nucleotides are TGTGCCGTTCCGACAGGGATCGCCACAGATACGCAGTATTTT. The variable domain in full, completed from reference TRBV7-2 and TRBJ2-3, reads GAGVSQSPSNKVTEKGKDVELRCDPISGHTALYWYRQSLGQGLEFLIYFQGNSAPDKSGLPSDRFSAERTGGSVSTLTIQRTQQEDSAVYLCAVPTGIATDTQYFGPGTRLTVL.

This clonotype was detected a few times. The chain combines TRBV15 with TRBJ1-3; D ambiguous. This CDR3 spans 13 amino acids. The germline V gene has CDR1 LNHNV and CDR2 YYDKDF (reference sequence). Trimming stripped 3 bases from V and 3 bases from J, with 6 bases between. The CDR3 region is CATSRRIGNTIYF. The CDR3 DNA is TGTGCCACCAGCAGGAGAATTGGAAACACCATATATTTT.

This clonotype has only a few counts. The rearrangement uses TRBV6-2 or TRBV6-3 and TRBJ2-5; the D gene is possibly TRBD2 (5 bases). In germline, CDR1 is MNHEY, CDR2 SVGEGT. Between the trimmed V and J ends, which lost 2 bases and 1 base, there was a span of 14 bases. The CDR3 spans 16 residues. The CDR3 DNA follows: TGTGCCAGCAGTTACAGCGGACGTCCCCTCCAAGAGACCCAGTACTTC. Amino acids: CASSYSGRPLQETQYF.

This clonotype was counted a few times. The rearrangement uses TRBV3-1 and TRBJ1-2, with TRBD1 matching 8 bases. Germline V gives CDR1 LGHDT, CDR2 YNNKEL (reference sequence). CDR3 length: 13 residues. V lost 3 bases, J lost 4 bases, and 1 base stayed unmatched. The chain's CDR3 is CASSQTGVYGYTF. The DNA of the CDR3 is TGTGCCAGCAGCCAGACAGGGGTCTATGGCTACACCTTC.

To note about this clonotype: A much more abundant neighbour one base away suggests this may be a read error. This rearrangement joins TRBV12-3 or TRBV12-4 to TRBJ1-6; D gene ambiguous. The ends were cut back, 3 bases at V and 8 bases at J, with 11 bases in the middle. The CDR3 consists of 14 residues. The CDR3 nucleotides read TGTGCCAGCAGTTTCGGGGTATCGTATTCACCCCTCCACTTT. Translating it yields CASSFGVSYSPLHF.

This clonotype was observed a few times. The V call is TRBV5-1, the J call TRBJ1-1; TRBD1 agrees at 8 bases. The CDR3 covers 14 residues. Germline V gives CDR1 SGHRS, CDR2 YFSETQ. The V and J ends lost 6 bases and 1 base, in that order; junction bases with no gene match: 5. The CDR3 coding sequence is TGCGCCAGCACGGGACAGGCGACGAACACTGAAGCTTTCTTT. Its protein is CASTGQATNTEAFF. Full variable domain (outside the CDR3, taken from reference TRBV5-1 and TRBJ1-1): KAGVTQTPRYLIKTRGQQVTLSCSPISGHRSVSWYQQTPGQGLQFLFEYFSETQRNKGNFPGRFSGRQFSNSRSEMNVSTLELGDSALYLCASTGQATNTEAFFGQGTRLTVV.

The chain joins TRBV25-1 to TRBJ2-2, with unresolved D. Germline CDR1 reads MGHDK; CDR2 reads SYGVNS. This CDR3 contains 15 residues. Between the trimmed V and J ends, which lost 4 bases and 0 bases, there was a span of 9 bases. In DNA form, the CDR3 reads TGTGCCAGCAGTGCCCCCCTTTCGAACACCGGGGAGCTGTTTTTT. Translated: CASSAPLSNTGELFF.

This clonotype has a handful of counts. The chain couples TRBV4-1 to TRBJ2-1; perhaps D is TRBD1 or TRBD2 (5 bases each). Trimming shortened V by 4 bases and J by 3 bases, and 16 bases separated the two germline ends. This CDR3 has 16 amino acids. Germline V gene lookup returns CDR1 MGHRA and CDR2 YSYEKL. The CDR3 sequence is CASSLGEGRIYNEQFF. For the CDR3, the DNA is TGCGCCAGCAGCCTGGGAGAGGGGCGCATCTACAATGAGCAGTTCTTC.

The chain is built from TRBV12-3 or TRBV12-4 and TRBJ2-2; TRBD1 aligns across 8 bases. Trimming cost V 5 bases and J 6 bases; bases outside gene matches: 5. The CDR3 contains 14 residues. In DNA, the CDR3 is TGTGCCAGCAGTCTAATACAGGGGGCCGGGGAGCTGTTTTTT. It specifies CASSLIQGAGELFF.

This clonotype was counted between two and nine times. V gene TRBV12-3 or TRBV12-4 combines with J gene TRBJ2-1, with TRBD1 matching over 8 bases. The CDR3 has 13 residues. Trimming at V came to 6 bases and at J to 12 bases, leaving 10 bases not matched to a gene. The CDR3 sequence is CASSLQGAKGQFF. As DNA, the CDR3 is TGTGCCAGCAGCCTTCAGGGGGCAAAGGGGCAGTTCTTC.

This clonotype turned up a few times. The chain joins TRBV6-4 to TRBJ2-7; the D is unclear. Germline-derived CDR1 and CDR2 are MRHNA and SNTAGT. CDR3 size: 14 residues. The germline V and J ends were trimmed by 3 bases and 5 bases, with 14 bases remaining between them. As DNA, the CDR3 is TGTGCCAGCAGTGAGAGACCGCCTCGGAACGAGCAGTACTTC. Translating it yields CASSERPPRNEQYF.